This T cell receptor beta chain was found in a study of technical replicates of blood from several donors. The protocol was immunoSEQ multiplex PCR, while the TCRdb copy is restricted to in-frame clones and leaves out a portion. This sample has approximately 70,000 clones, with approximately 89% found just once. Germline V CDR1 and CDR2: SQVTM, ANQGSEA. The ends were cut back, 7 bases at V and 6 bases at J, with 12 bases in the middle. The CDR3 extends over 11 amino acids. The sequencing input was PBMCs. The sequence derives from a human donor in good health. Some clones in this sample may be carry-over from other donors' samples. The chain employs TRBV29-1 and TRBJ1-1, with no clear D. CDR3 loop: CSARSGSEAFF. The CDR3 DNA sequence: TGCAGCGCGCGCTCAGGCTCTGAAGCTTTCTTT. Drawing the rest from reference TRBV29-1 and TRBJ1-1, the complete variable domain is SAVISQKPSRDICQRGTSLTIQCQVDSQVTMMFWYRQQPGQSLTLIATANQGSEATYESGFVIDKFPISRPNLTFSTLTVSNMSPEDSSIYLCSARSGSEAFFGQGTRLTVV.